The present TCR beta chain was sequenced within a study of tumor-infiltrating lymphocytes in primary liver carcinoma. For the study at large: Staging of the tumors gave T1-T3 N0M0, with widths of about 4.2 to 10 cm.

Regarding the study as a whole: Tumor region pairs outstripped tumor-adjacent and tumor-blood pairs in overlap.

This clonotype has just a few counts. The antigen remains undetermined. From about 0.45 ug total RNA, TCR beta cDNA was generated with a primer in the constant region. Amplification in three nested multiplex PCR rounds with slightly modified ARM-PCR gave rise to TCR beta libraries. Running 9 to 11 cycles apiece, the first two PCR rounds relied on TRBV1-TRBV30 forward primers together with a C-beta reverse primer. TCRdb processed the multiplex PCR reads anew with MiXCR; each CDR3 protein has one entry. The sample carries fewer than 400,000 distinct CDR3 sequences, approximately 54% recorded once. CDR1 and CDR2 from the germline V gene are PRHDT and FYEKMQ (reference sequence). V lost 5 bases to trimming and J lost 10 bases; unmatched junction nucleotides: 7. The CDR3 covers 12 residues. The study extracted blood RNA from unsorted whole blood and also extracted germline DNA. Sampling before surgery obtained 4 to 5 milliliters of peripheral blood.

The sequence derives from a woman aged 25 to 39 with primary liver carcinoma and hepatitis B virus infection. The chain combines TRBV13 with TRBJ1-1, with 7 bases fitting TRBD1. The sample comprised peripheral blood. The CDR3 here is CASSAQGGGAFF. CDR3 nucleotide sequence: TGTGCCAGCAGCGCCCAGGGGGGGGGAGCTTTCTTT.